This TCR beta chain was recovered during a study of chemoradiotherapy in HPV16-positive cancers. At the level of the study: A couple of HPV16-positive patients' cells yielded candidate HPV-specific clones and common motifs.

Findings and caveats of the study: Only a couple of HPV16-positive patients supplied the functional HPV-specificity definition. Non-HPV-specific T cells did not expand in tumors during treatment, whereas candidate HPV-specific clones and E7-related motifs did.

Only one count was recorded for this clone. As yet, its antigen is unknown. Generated by immunoSEQ multiplex PCR, the TCRdb table keeps only in-frame clones and is missing some. This sample has 6,000 to 7,500 clones, with approximately 88% found just once. V was pared by 6 bases and J by 10 bases, with 16 bases between. The CDR3 loop spans 13 amino acids. Germline V gene data show CDR1 as ENHRY and CDR2 as SYGVKD. This chain connects TRBV10-3 to TRBJ2-1; D is uncertain. The sequencing here drew on tumor tissue, taken from a patient who underwent chemoradiotherapy. This clonotype was sampled from a human donor with HPV-associated anogenital cancer. The CDR3: CAIRDSPLGEQFF. The CDR3 coding sequence is TGTGCCATCAGAGACTCACCCCTGGGAGAGCAGTTCTTC.